A selection of T cell receptor beta chains follows, all from one sample in a study of shared clonotypes between healthy human individuals. TCRdb's table, derived via immunoSEQ multiplex PCR, lists solely in-frame clones and lacks some. The table has about 2.2 million clones, approximately 94% seen once. What was sequenced was naive CD8+ T cells from PBMCs. The receptors were gathered from a man younger than 35 in good health. Some clones in this sample may be carry-over from other donors' samples. Both conserved end residues are part of each CDR3. The D gene is left open where the match is weak. Size tells how often a clone was seen (once, few, many) or the class of an expanded clone, and some rows leave it out.

v_call: TRBV5-4; j_call: TRBJ1-5; d_call: TRBD1; clone_size: .; cdr3_aa: CASSSGGQPQHF
v_call: TRBV27; j_call: TRBJ1-2; d_call: .; clone_size: .; cdr3_aa: CASSLKSGQANYGYTF
v_call: TRBV5-5; j_call: TRBJ2-4; d_call: .; clone_size: .; cdr3_aa: CASSPITVIAKNIQYF
v_call: TRBV4-3; j_call: TRBJ2-7; d_call: .; clone_size: .; cdr3_aa: CASSQDMGYEQYF
v_call: TRBV4-1; j_call: TRBJ1-4; d_call: TRBD1; clone_size: .; cdr3_aa: CASSQVQGGGEKLFF
v_call: TRBV27; j_call: TRBJ2-7; d_call: TRBD2; clone_size: .; cdr3_aa: CASSLLGGPHEQYF
v_call: TRBV9; j_call: TRBJ2-7; d_call: .; clone_size: .; cdr3_aa: CASSVGRSGEQYF
v_call: TRBV7-9; j_call: TRBJ2-1; d_call: TRBD1; clone_size: .; cdr3_aa: CASSHRDSRPNEQFF
v_call: TRBV5-1; j_call: TRBJ2-1; d_call: .; clone_size: .; cdr3_aa: CASSLEGQISYNEQFF
v_call: TRBV2; j_call: TRBJ2-7; d_call: .; clone_size: few; cdr3_aa: CASSGIGTPAYEQYF
v_call: TRBV30; j_call: TRBJ1-4; d_call: .; clone_size: .; cdr3_aa: CAWAADSTNEKLFF
v_call: TRBV7-8; j_call: TRBJ2-3; d_call: TRBD2; clone_size: .; cdr3_aa: CASSSVEREFTDTQYF
v_call: TRBV5-6; j_call: TRBJ1-2; d_call: .; clone_size: .; cdr3_aa: CASSLDGDSAGHYGYTF
v_call: TRBV4-3; j_call: TRBJ2-1; d_call: TRBD2; clone_size: .; cdr3_aa: CASSQGLAGGLYNEQFF
v_call: TRBV20-1; j_call: TRBJ1-2; d_call: .; clone_size: .; cdr3_aa: CSARESYGYTF
v_call: TRBV7-8; j_call: TRBJ2-5; d_call: TRBD2; clone_size: .; cdr3_aa: CASSLGVAGARGETQYF
v_call: TRBV7-2; j_call: TRBJ2-7; d_call: .; clone_size: .; cdr3_aa: CASSSRQTEGTAEQYF
v_call: TRBV5-4; j_call: TRBJ2-1; d_call: .; clone_size: .; cdr3_aa: CASSLGSGRTGFF
v_call: TRBV9; j_call: TRBJ2-1; d_call: TRBD2; clone_size: .; cdr3_aa: CASRAGEGNEQFF
v_call: TRBV27; j_call: TRBJ1-5; d_call: .; clone_size: .; cdr3_aa: CASSSYVGNQPQHF
v_call: TRBV7-9; j_call: TRBJ2-2; d_call: .; clone_size: .; cdr3_aa: CASRRLPGELFF
v_call: TRBV27; j_call: TRBJ2-1; d_call: TRBD1; clone_size: .; cdr3_aa: CASSGKQGAREQFF
v_call: TRBV19; j_call: TRBJ1-2; d_call: .; clone_size: .; cdr3_aa: CASSIDGYYGYTF
v_call: TRBV10-3; j_call: TRBJ2-1; d_call: TRBD2; clone_size: .; cdr3_aa: CAISVAGDNEQFF
v_call: TRBV9; j_call: TRBJ2-5; d_call: TRBD2; clone_size: .; cdr3_aa: CASSVHSAGARETQYF
v_call: TRBV2; j_call: TRBJ2-1; d_call: .; clone_size: .; cdr3_aa: CAMAYRGPYNEQFF
v_call: TRBV10-2; j_call: TRBJ2-3; d_call: TRBD2; clone_size: .; cdr3_aa: CASRPRPGRPLRSTDTQYF
v_call: TRBV7-9; j_call: TRBJ2-2; d_call: .; clone_size: .; cdr3_aa: CASTLPGLNTGELFF
v_call: TRBV11-2; j_call: TRBJ1-1; d_call: .; clone_size: .; cdr3_aa: CASSLGSNTEAFF
v_call: TRBV6-5; j_call: TRBJ2-7; d_call: .; clone_size: .; cdr3_aa: CASSASGTEPYEQYF
v_call: TRBV6-1; j_call: TRBJ2-7; d_call: .; clone_size: .; cdr3_aa: CASSEGRPFWEQYF
v_call: TRBV7-9; j_call: TRBJ2-3; d_call: .; clone_size: .; cdr3_aa: CASSSEVSDTQYF
v_call: TRBV25-1; j_call: TRBJ2-2; d_call: .; clone_size: .; cdr3_aa: CASSARGIIGELFF
v_call: TRBV5-4; j_call: TRBJ1-2; d_call: TRBD1; clone_size: .; cdr3_aa: CASSSDRGYGYTF
v_call: TRBV9; j_call: TRBJ2-1; d_call: TRBD2; clone_size: .; cdr3_aa: CASSALGLAGEYNEQFF
v_call: TRBV11-3; j_call: TRBJ1-1; d_call: .; clone_size: .; cdr3_aa: CASSLSRGTEAFF
v_call: TRBV6-6; j_call: TRBJ1-1; d_call: .; clone_size: .; cdr3_aa: CASSSGTLNTEAFF
v_call: TRBV18; j_call: TRBJ2-5; d_call: TRBD1; clone_size: once; cdr3_aa: CASSPRTGGGETQYF
v_call: TRBV12-5; j_call: TRBJ2-1; d_call: .; clone_size: .; cdr3_aa: CASGFSIVASNEQFF
v_call: TRBV9; j_call: TRBJ1-3; d_call: TRBD1; clone_size: .; cdr3_aa: CASSGSTGVAGEGGNTIYF
v_call: TRBV13; j_call: TRBJ2-1; d_call: .; clone_size: .; cdr3_aa: CASSFSADNEQFF
v_call: TRBV5-4; j_call: TRBJ2-1; d_call: TRBD1; clone_size: .; cdr3_aa: CASSYQGALEQFF
v_call: TRBV28; j_call: TRBJ2-7; d_call: TRBD2; clone_size: .; cdr3_aa: CASSRAWGRGREGYEQYF
v_call: TRBV5-4; j_call: .; d_call: .; clone_size: .; cdr3_aa: CASSLGGGYEQYF
v_call: TRBV4-1; j_call: TRBJ2-5; d_call: TRBD2; clone_size: .; cdr3_aa: CASSQASGGQETQYF
v_call: TRBV9; j_call: TRBJ1-2; d_call: TRBD1; clone_size: once; cdr3_aa: CASSVPGGFADYTF
v_call: TRBV7-9; j_call: TRBJ1-2; d_call: .; clone_size: few; cdr3_aa: CASSYLGESNYGYTF
v_call: TRBV5-4; j_call: TRBJ2-1; d_call: .; clone_size: .; cdr3_aa: CASSLELVYNEQFF
v_call: TRBV9; j_call: TRBJ2-3; d_call: TRBD1; clone_size: .; cdr3_aa: CASSASRTGWLDTQYF
v_call: TRBV4-2; j_call: TRBJ1-4; d_call: .; clone_size: .; cdr3_aa: CASSQDGTLYEKLFF
v_call: TRBV7-9; j_call: TRBJ1-1; d_call: .; clone_size: .; cdr3_aa: CASSPPGVPPEAFF
v_call: TRBV7-9; j_call: TRBJ1-2; d_call: .; clone_size: once; cdr3_aa: CASSDRSNYGYTF
v_call: TRBV7-9; j_call: TRBJ2-7; d_call: .; clone_size: .; cdr3_aa: CASSFGGLNYEQYF